This is a list of T cell receptor beta chains from one sample in a study of PD-1 blockade in classical Hodgkin lymphoma. Data came from immunoSEQ multiplex PCR; TCRdb stores just in-frame clones and leaves some out. Altogether about 60,000 clones are present, about 90% being singletons, with the ten largest covering 10%. The material was peripheral blood mononuclear cells (PBMCs), obtained before the fourth cycle of nivolumab. The receptors stem from a human donor with classical Hodgkin lymphoma. CDR3s include the opening cysteine and the closing phenylalanine or tryptophan. A D gene is named only where the DNA matches it firmly. Only part of the rows carry a size: once, few, many, or a class if the clone is expanded.

DNA: TGTGCCAGCAGCCAACCCGGACAGGGGGACCCCTACGAGCAGTACTTC
CDR3: CASSQPGQGDPYEQYF
J: TRBJ2-7
V: TRBV7-9
size: once
D: TRBD1

DNA: TGCGCCAGCAGTATTGAAGGGACAGGGAGCAATCAGCCCCAGCATTTT
CDR3: CASSIEGTGSNQPQHF
J: TRBJ1-5
V: TRBV10-1
size: -
D: TRBD1

DNA: TGTGCCAGCAGCTCGCGTGGACTAGCGGGGACAGATACGCAGTATTTT
CDR3: CASSSRGLAGTDTQYF
J: TRBJ2-3
V: TRBV13
size: -
D: TRBD2

DNA: TGTGCCAGCAGCGTGGCGACAGGCGGGGAGACCCAGTACTTC
CDR3: CASSVATGGETQYF
J: TRBJ2-5
V: TRBV9
size: -
D: -

DNA: TGCGCCAGCAGCTTTAGCGGGCCCAACTATGGCTACACCTTC
CDR3: CASSFSGPNYGYTF
J: TRBJ1-2
V: TRBV5-1
size: -
D: -

DNA: TGTGCCAGCAGCTCGGCGGAGAACACTGAAGCTTTCTTT
CDR3: CASSSAENTEAFF
J: TRBJ1-1
V: TRBV7-6
size: -
D: -

DNA: TGTGCCAGCAGCTCCGGACCCGGCTACACCTTC
CDR3: CASSSGPGYTF
J: TRBJ1-2
V: TRBV11-1
size: -
D: -

DNA: TGTGCCAGTAGTTTCCGACTAGCGGGGGGGCCTGTACCCTACAATGAGCAGTTCTTC
CDR3: CASSFRLAGGPVPYNEQFF
J: TRBJ2-1
V: TRBV19
size: -
D: TRBD2

DNA: TGTGCCAGCAGTAAAGGGGGGGGTGGGCATCAGCCCCAGCATTTT
CDR3: CASSKGGGGHQPQHF
J: TRBJ1-5
V: TRBV6-5
size: -
D: -

DNA: TGTGCCAGCAGCTTTCCGTCGGGGAATGGCTACACCTTC
CDR3: CASSFPSGNGYTF
J: TRBJ1-2
V: TRBV5-6
size: -
D: -

DNA: TGTGCCATCAGATTACCTAGGGACAGAAGTTATGGCTACACCTTC
CDR3: CAIRLPRDRSYGYTF
J: TRBJ1-2
V: TRBV10-3
size: many
D: TRBD1

DNA: TGTGCCAGCAGCGTAGACGGACAGGGTAGGGGCACCATATATTTT
CDR3: CASSVDGQGRGTIYF
J: TRBJ1-3
V: TRBV9
size: -
D: TRBD1

DNA: TGCGCCAGCATCCAACACGGAAATGAGCAGTTCTTC
CDR3: CASIQHGNEQFF
J: TRBJ2-1
V: TRBV10-2
size: -
D: -

DNA: TGTGCCAGCAGCTTACAGGCCTTCTATGGCTACACCTTC
CDR3: CASSLQAFYGYTF
J: TRBJ1-2
V: TRBV5-4
size: -
D: -

DNA: TGTGCCATCAGTGCAGGGGGGATGGAGACCCAGTACTTC
CDR3: CAISAGGMETQYF
J: TRBJ2-5
V: TRBV10-3
size: -
D: -

DNA: TGCAGCGTTGAGTGGGGAAAGGTCGGGGAGCTGTTTTTT
CDR3: CSVEWGKVGELFF
J: TRBJ2-2
V: TRBV29-1
size: -
D: -

DNA: TGTGCCAGCAGTTCCTATTACAGGGTCGGCACCGGGGAGCTGTTTTTT
CDR3: CASSSYYRVGTGELFF
J: TRBJ2-2
V: TRBV2
size: -
D: -

DNA: TGTGCCAGCAGAAATGAAGGTTGGGGAAACACCATATATTTT
CDR3: CASRNEGWGNTIYF
J: TRBJ1-3
V: TRBV27
size: -
D: -

DNA: TGTGCCTGGAGTTCGTGGGGGTCCAATGAGCAGTTCTTC
CDR3: CAWSSWGSNEQFF
J: TRBJ2-1
V: TRBV30
size: -
D: -

DNA: TGTGCCATCAGTGTACCGGGACAGCTTGTTGGTGGCTACGAGCAGTACTTC
CDR3: CAISVPGQLVGGYEQYF
J: TRBJ2-7
V: TRBV10-3
size: -
D: TRBD1

DNA: TGTGCCAGTAGGCCCCGGCAGGGGACCTACAATGAGCAGTTCTTC
CDR3: CASRPRQGTYNEQFF
J: TRBJ2-1
V: TRBV19
size: -
D: -

DNA: TGTGCCTGGAGTGTACCCCTGATGAACATTCAGTACTTC
CDR3: CAWSVPLMNIQYF
J: TRBJ2-4
V: TRBV30
size: -
D: -

DNA: TGTGCCAGCAGGAAGGGTTACTCACCCCTCCACTTT
CDR3: CASRKGYSPLHF
J: TRBJ1-6
V: TRBV27
size: -
D: -

DNA: TGTGCCAGCAGCTCCCACGAGGGGGGCGCGAAAGGCTACACCTTC
CDR3: CASSSHEGGAKGYTF
J: TRBJ1-2
V: TRBV5-5
size: -
D: -

DNA: TGTGCCAGCAGACGCTACGGGGGGCGGAAAAACATTCAGTACTTC
CDR3: CASRRYGGRKNIQYF
J: TRBJ2-4
V: TRBV11-2
size: -
D: -

DNA: TGTGCCAGCAGGGGACTAGGGGGGAACACTGAAGCTTTCTTT
CDR3: CASRGLGGNTEAFF
J: TRBJ1-1
V: TRBV5-4
size: -
D: -

DNA: TGTGCCAGCAGGGAAGAGACCCAAGAGACCCAGTACTTC
CDR3: CASREETQETQYF
J: TRBJ2-5
V: TRBV2
size: -
D: -

DNA: TGTGCCAGCTCGACAGGGTGGAACACCATATATTTT
CDR3: CASSTGWNTIYF
J: TRBJ1-3
V: TRBV2
size: -
D: TRBD1

DNA: TGTGCCAGCAGTGAATTTGCGGCGAACACTGAAGCTTTCTTT
CDR3: CASSEFAANTEAFF
J: TRBJ1-1
V: TRBV25-1
size: -
D: -

DNA: TGTGCCAGCAGCCAAGTTCGAACTAGTTTCTCGACCTACGAGCAGTACTTC
CDR3: CASSQVRTSFSTYEQYF
J: TRBJ2-7
V: TRBV14
size: once
D: -

DNA: TGTGCCAGCAGCTTGGCCTTGGGGGACACATACTATGGCTACACCTTC
CDR3: CASSLALGDTYYGYTF
J: TRBJ1-2
V: TRBV5-6
size: -
D: -

DNA: TGCGCCAGCAGCCCGTGGACAGGGGTTAACTATGGCTACACCTTC
CDR3: CASSPWTGVNYGYTF
J: TRBJ1-2
V: TRBV5-1
size: -
D: TRBD1

DNA: TGTGCCAGCAGTTACGGGCCCAACACTGAAGCTTTCTTT
CDR3: CASSYGPNTEAFF
J: TRBJ1-1
V: TRBV6-6
size: few
D: -

DNA: TGCGCCAGCAGCTTAGAGGGGAATTCACCCCTCCACTTT
CDR3: CASSLEGNSPLHF
J: TRBJ1-6
V: TRBV5-1
size: few
D: -

DNA: TGTGCCAGCAGCTTGGGGACTAGCGTAAATGAGCAGTTCTTC
CDR3: CASSLGTSVNEQFF
J: TRBJ2-1
V: TRBV5-6
size: -
D: TRBD2

DNA: TGTGCCAGCTCGGGGGGCTTCGGGGAAAAACTGTTTTTT
CDR3: CASSGGFGEKLFF
J: TRBJ1-4
V: TRBV6-5
size: -
D: -

DNA: TGTGCCAGCAGTGAAGCGCTTCGGGCTAGGACAGATACGCAGTATTTT
CDR3: CASSEALRARTDTQYF
J: TRBJ2-3
V: TRBV6-1
size: -
D: -

DNA: TGTGCCAGCAGTCCCCCCATCCTAGCGGGGAAAGGACGCAATGAGCAGTTCTTC
CDR3: CASSPPILAGKGRNEQFF
J: TRBJ2-1
V: TRBV27
size: -
D: TRBD2

DNA: TGTGCCAGCAGCGGCCTGGGGACAGGGGGCCACGGGGAGCTGTTTTTT
CDR3: CASSGLGTGGHGELFF
J: TRBJ2-2
V: TRBV7-9
size: -
D: TRBD1

DNA: TGTGCCTGGCGCGCAGGGGGCGATCAGCCCCAGCATTTT
CDR3: CAWRAGGDQPQHF
J: TRBJ1-5
V: TRBV30
size: -
D: TRBD1

DNA: TGTGCCTGGAGGTCAGGGGGCGGGAATACGCAGTATTTT
CDR3: CAWRSGGGNTQYF
J: TRBJ2-3
V: TRBV30
size: -
D: TRBD1

DNA: TGTGCCAGCAGTATAGCGGCTGACACAGATACGCAGTATTTT
CDR3: CASSIAADTDTQYF
J: TRBJ2-3
V: TRBV6-5
size: -
D: -

DNA: TGTGCCAGCAGCTTTGCCAGGGGAGGATCACCCCTCCACTTT
CDR3: CASSFARGGSPLHF
J: TRBJ1-6
V: TRBV5-6
size: once
D: -

DNA: TGTGCCAGCAGCTTAGCGGGTAATGAGCAGTTCTTC
CDR3: CASSLAGNEQFF
J: TRBJ2-1
V: TRBV11-2
size: -
D: -

DNA: TGTGCCAGCAACCTGGTGCTAAGGAGGGCCAATGAGCAGTTCTTC
CDR3: CASNLVLRRANEQFF
J: TRBJ2-1
V: TRBV2
size: once
D: -

DNA: TGTGCCTCACCACGGAGTAGCTCCTACAATGAGCAGTTCTTC
CDR3: CASPRSSSYNEQFF
J: TRBJ2-1
V: TRBV30
size: -
D: -

DNA: TGTGCCAGCAGCTTGTTCGGGCAGGGGGCGCGGGAAGAGACCCAGTACTTC
CDR3: CASSLFGQGAREETQYF
J: TRBJ2-5
V: TRBV5-4
size: -
D: TRBD1

DNA: TGTGCCAGCAGGGGACGTGGGACTGAAGCTTTCTTT
CDR3: CASRGRGTEAFF
J: TRBJ1-1
V: TRBV6-7
size: -
D: -